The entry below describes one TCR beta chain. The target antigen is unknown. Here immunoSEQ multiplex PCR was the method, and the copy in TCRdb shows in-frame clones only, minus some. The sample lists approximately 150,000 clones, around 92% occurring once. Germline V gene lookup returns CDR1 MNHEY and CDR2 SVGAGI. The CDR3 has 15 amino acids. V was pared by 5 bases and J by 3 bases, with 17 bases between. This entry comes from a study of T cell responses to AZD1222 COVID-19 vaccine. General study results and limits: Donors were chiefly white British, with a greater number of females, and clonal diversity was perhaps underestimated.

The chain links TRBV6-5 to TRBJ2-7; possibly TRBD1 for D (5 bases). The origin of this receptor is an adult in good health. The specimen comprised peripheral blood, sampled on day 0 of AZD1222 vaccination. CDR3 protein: CASSQIRLRDYEQYF. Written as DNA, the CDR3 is TGTGCCAGCAGTCAAATTCGGCTCAGGGACTACGAGCAGTACTTC.